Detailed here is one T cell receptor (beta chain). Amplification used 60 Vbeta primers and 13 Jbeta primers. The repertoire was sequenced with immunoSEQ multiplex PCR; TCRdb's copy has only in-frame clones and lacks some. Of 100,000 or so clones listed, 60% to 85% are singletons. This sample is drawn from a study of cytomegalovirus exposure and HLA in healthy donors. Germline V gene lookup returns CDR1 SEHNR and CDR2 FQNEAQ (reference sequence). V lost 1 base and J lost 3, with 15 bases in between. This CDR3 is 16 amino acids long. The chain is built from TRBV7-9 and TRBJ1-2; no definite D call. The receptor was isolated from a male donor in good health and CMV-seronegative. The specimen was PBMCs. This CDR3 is CASSLDDQVPDYGYTF. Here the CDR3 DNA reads TGTGCCAGCAGCTTAGATGACCAGGTACCCGACTATGGCTACACCTTC. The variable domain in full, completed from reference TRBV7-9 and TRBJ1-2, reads DTGVSQNPRHKITKRGQNVTFRCDPISEHNRLYWYRQTLGQGPEFLTYFQNEAQLEKSRLLSDRFSAERPKGSFSTLEIQRTEQGDSAMYLCASSLDDQVPDYGYTFGSGTRLTVV.